The TCR beta chain under discussion was sequenced for a study of blood T cells in healthy people across ages. A second roughly 6 to 11 cycle PCR used barcoded and J-beta primers. Each CDR3 protein gets one entry after TCRdb re-called the 5' RACE reads with MiXCR. Of 720,000 or so distinct CDR3 sequences in the sample, over 40% were seen once. Germline assignment: CDR1 SGHKS and CDR2 YYEKEE (reference sequence). The CDR3 has 15 amino acids. V dropped 4 bases and J dropped 12; count of bases not matched to a gene: 10. The receptor's source is a man older than 75 in good health. Sequenced material: blood. The chain recombines TRBV5-5 with TRBJ2-1; 13 nucleotides line up with TRBD2. The CDR3 sequence: CASSPVGTSGKGQFF. CDR3 DNA: TGTGCCAGCAGCCCGGTCGGGACTAGCGGGAAAGGGCAGTTCTTC.